The 26 T cell receptor beta chains below were found in one sample sequenced in a study of monozygotic twins with cystic fibrosis. TCRdb keeps only in-frame clones here, not all; method: immunoSEQ multiplex PCR. The sample has about 20,000 clones; about 87% are singletons. Sequenced input: blood. The receptors originated from a woman aged 25 to 39 with cystic fibrosis.

The chain combines TRBV19 with TRBJ1-1; D call uncertain. V gave up 0 bases and J gave up 5 bases, with 10 bases separating them. This CDR3 has 14 amino acids. The V gene's germline CDR1 is LNHDA and CDR2 SQIVND (reference sequence). The CDR3 DNA follows: TGTGCCAGTAGTATAGATCGAAAGAGGACTGAAGCTTTCTTT. This translates into CASSIDRKRTEAFF.

The chain recombines TRBV10-1 with TRBJ1-2, with 11 bases matching TRBD1. Germline CDR1 and CDR2: WNHNN and SYGVQD (reference sequence). This CDR3 is built from 14 residues. The trim removed 8 bases at V and 2 bases at J, leaving 4 bases unmatched. In DNA, the CDR3 is TGCGCCAGCGGGGACAGGGGGAGCAACTATGGCTACACCTTC. It translates to CASGDRGSNYGYTF.

The chain links TRBV9 to TRBJ1-1; D unresolved. The germline V and J ends were trimmed by 0 bases and 5 bases, with 8 bases remaining between them. The CDR3 loop spans 13 amino acids. Germline assignment: CDR1 SGDLS and CDR2 YYNGEE. The CDR3 is CASSVGGRTEAFF. DNA of the CDR3: TGTGCCAGCAGCGTAGGCGGGAGAACTGAAGCTTTCTTT.

The chain employs TRBV7-6 and TRBJ2-7; TRBD2 matches 12 bases. After removal of 6 bases from V and 3 bases from J, the junction contained 3 bases not matched to a gene. The length of the CDR3 is 14 residues. Germline V gene data show CDR1 as SGHVS and CDR2 as FNYEAQ. In DNA, the CDR3 is TGTGCCAGCAGTTGGACTAGCGGGAACTACGAGCAGTACTTC. Translating it yields CASSWTSGNYEQYF.

V usage is TRBV7-9 and J usage is TRBJ2-2; 12 bases are shared with TRBD1. The CDR3 length is 15 residues. The ends lost 4 bases at V and 6 bases at J; junction bases unmatched: 3. Germline lookup yields CDR1 SEHNR and CDR2 FQNEAQ (reference sequence). CDR3 sequence reads: CASSWGQGASGELFF. The CDR3 bases are TGTGCCAGCAGCTGGGGACAGGGGGCGTCCGGGGAGCTGTTTTTT.

The chain couples TRBV9 to TRBJ1-2; D is possibly TRBD1 (5 bases). CDR1 and CDR2 from the germline V gene are SGDLS and YYNGEE. This CDR3 is built from 13 residues. V lost 7 bases to trimming and J lost 4 bases, with 14 bases between them. CDR3 residues: CASRSLDSYGYTF. DNA of the CDR3: TGTGCCAGCCGGTCCCTCGACAGCTATGGCTACACCTTC. The full variable domain, its missing parts supplied by reference TRBV9 and TRBJ1-2, is DSGVTQTPKHLITATGQRVTLRCSPRSGDLSVYWYQQSLDQGLQFLIQYYNGEERAKGNILERFSAQQFPDLHSELNLSSLELGDSALYFCASRSLDSYGYTFGSGTRLTVV.

The chain uses TRBV2 and TRBJ2-7; 7 bases are shared with TRBD1. Germline V gene sequence: CDR1 SNHLY, CDR2 FYNNEI. CDR3 size: 14 residues. V dropped 7 bases and J dropped 2; count of bases not matched to a gene: 8. CDR3 sequence (DNA): TGTGCCAGCAAAATCGACAGGGTGACCTACGAGCAGTACTTC. It is translated as CASKIDRVTYEQYF.

The gene calls are TRBV6-5 and TRBJ2-7; TRBD1 matches at 9 bases. Germline loops: CDR1 MNHEY, CDR2 SVGAGI. V lost 4 bases to trimming and J lost 5 bases; unmatched junction nucleotides: 9. The CDR3 runs to 15 residues. DNA for the CDR3: TGTGCCAGCAGTTCCCAAGGACAGGGGCGCCACGAGCAGTACTTC. This encodes CASSSQGQGRHEQYF.

The CDR3 DNA sequence: TGTGCCGGACGAGGGTCGCTAGGAAACACCATATATTTT. Amino acids: CAGRGSLGNTIYF. V usage is TRBV2 and J usage is TRBJ1-3; D remains ambiguous. The V end was cut by 11 bases, the J end by 4 bases, with 15 bases between. CDR1 and CDR2 from the germline V gene are SNHLY and FYNNEI. The CDR3 totals 13 residues.

The table lists this clone with a few counts. The chain recombines TRBV27 with TRBJ1-2, with a possible D match to TRBD1 (6 bases). CDR3 length: 14 amino acids. CDR1 is MNHEY and CDR2 is SMNVEV in the germline V gene (reference sequence). Trimming left V 6 bases short and J 7 bases short, with 18 bases between. The CDR3: CASSLSGGMSGYTF. CDR3 coding DNA: TGTGCCAGCAGCCTGTCCGGGGGCATGAGTGGCTACACCTTC.

This chain joins TRBV7-8 and TRBJ2-7; 10 bases line up with TRBD2. V shed 2 bases, J shed 1 base, and the junction held 5 bases outside the gene matches. The CDR3 extends over 16 amino acids. CDR1 SGHVS and CDR2 FQNEAQ come from the germline V gene. This CDR3 is CASSLSLSGGSYEQYF. The CDR3 DNA reads TGTGCCAGCAGCTTATCCCTTAGCGGGGGGTCCTACGAGCAGTACTTC.

The V gene is TRBV30, the J gene TRBJ2-3; D is possibly TRBD2 (5 bases). Trimming took off 1 base at V and 0 bases at J, with 14 bases between the two ends. Germline values: CDR1 GTSNPN, CDR2 SVGIG (reference sequence). The CDR3 runs to 16 residues. In nucleotides, the CDR3 is TGTGCCTGGAGTGGAAGGACTGTCTCTAGCACAGATACGCAGTATTTT. Its protein product is CAWSGRTVSSTDTQYF. The complete variable domain, with remaining parts taken from reference TRBV30 and TRBJ2-3, reads SQTIHQWPATLVQPVGSPLSLECTVEGTSNPNLYWYRQAAGRGLQLLFYSVGIGQISSEVPQNLSASRPQDRQFILSSKKLLLSDSGFYLCAWSGRTVSSTDTQYFGPGTRLTVL.

The chain combines TRBV19 with TRBJ2-5, with TRBD1 identical over 7 bases. The CDR3 runs to 14 residues. From germline, CDR1 is LNHDA and CDR2 SQIVND (reference sequence). V gave up 3 bases and J gave up 1 base; unmatched junction bases: 2. Here the CDR3 reads CASSMGQPQETQYF. CDR3 coding DNA: TGTGCCAGTAGTATGGGACAGCCCCAAGAGACCCAGTACTTC.

This rearrangement joins TRBV25-1 to TRBJ1-2, with a tentative D call TRBD1 (5 bases). Germline assignment: CDR1 MGHDK and CDR2 SYGVNS. Trimming left V 3 bases short and J 3 bases short, with 11 bases between. This CDR3 is 14 amino acids long. CDR3 sequence (DNA): TGTGCCAGCAGTGATGTCAGGGCTCACTATGGCTACACCTTC. Translation: CASSDVRAHYGYTF.

The chain has TRBV4-3 and TRBJ2-7; possibly TRBD1 for D (6 bases). The CDR3 runs 15 residues. Germline loops: CDR1 LGHNA, CDR2 YSLEER. Trimming removed 0 bases from V and 7 bases from J, with 16 bases in between. CDR3 amino acids: CASSQDIAGEKEQYF. In nucleotides, the CDR3 is TGCGCCAGCAGCCAAGATATTGCAGGGGAGAAAGAGCAGTACTTC.

V and J are TRBV5-1 and TRBJ2-1; 14 positions match TRBD2. Germline CDR1 reads SGHRS; CDR2 reads YFSETQ. V lost 4 bases and J lost 9; bases outside the gene matches: 12. This CDR3 contains 17 residues. The CDR3 sequence is CASSAAPGLAGAFEQFF. CDR3 DNA sequence: TGCGCCAGCAGCGCCGCCCCGGGACTAGCGGGGGCTTTTGAGCAGTTCTTC.

V is TRBV5-1 and J is TRBJ1-2; D perhaps matches TRBD1 (5 bases). The CDR3 loop spans 14 amino acids. The V gene lost 4 bases and the J gene lost 4 bases, with 14 bases spanning the gap. Germline V gives CDR1 SGHRS, CDR2 YFSETQ. The CDR3 DNA reads TGCGCCAGCAGCCCGTTGACAGATCCCTATGGCTACACCTTC. It encodes CASSPLTDPYGYTF.

The chain is built from TRBV4-3 and TRBJ1-1; D call uncertain. Trimming removed 1 base from V and 1 base from J, with 10 bases in between. Germline assignment: CDR1 LGHNA and CDR2 YSLEER. The CDR3 has 15 amino acids. The CDR3 here is CASSQVLYPNTEAFF. The CDR3, as DNA: TGCGCCAGCAGCCAAGTTCTCTACCCGAACACTGAAGCTTTCTTT.

This rearrangement joins TRBV19 to TRBJ2-1; 10 positions agree with TRBD1. V was clipped by 7 bases and J by 9 bases; unmatched bases: 12. There are 15 residues in the CDR3. Germline values: CDR1 LNHDA, CDR2 SQIVND (reference sequence). The CDR3 nucleotides read TGTGCCAGTAAATTCCTGCCAGGGGACAGGGGTGAGCAGTTCTTC. This translates into CASKFLPGDRGEQFF.

V usage is TRBV5-6 and J usage is TRBJ2-2; D not certain. Germline V CDR1 and CDR2: SGHDT, YYEEEE. The CDR3 runs 15 residues. The V end lost 1 base, the J end lost 5 bases, and 12 bases lay between the germline ends. This chain's CDR3 is CASSLLAARTGELFF. DNA of the CDR3: TGTGCCAGCAGCTTGCTGGCAGCTCGGACCGGGGAGCTGTTTTTT.

The V and J genes are TRBV15 and TRBJ2-7, with 7 positions matching TRBD1. V was clipped by 0 bases and J by 1 base; unmatched bases: 6. The germline gives CDR1 LNHNV, CDR2 YYDKDF (reference sequence). CDR3 length equals 16 residues. CDR3 sequence reads: CATSRDSPRGSYEQYF. The CDR3 DNA is TGTGCCACCAGCAGAGATTCTCCCAGGGGGTCCTACGAGCAGTACTTC.

This chain joins TRBV19 and TRBJ1-2; D is ambiguous. Germline CDR1 LNHDA, CDR2 SQIVND (reference sequence). V gave up 1 base and J gave up 0 bases, with 6 bases separating them. There are 14 residues in the CDR3. CDR3 region: CASSIVRTNYGYTF. As DNA, the CDR3 is TGTGCCAGTAGTATAGTACGTACTAACTATGGCTACACCTTC.

The chain combines TRBV13 with TRBJ1-1, with no clear D. With 5 bases removed from V and 5 bases from J, the gap between germline ends came to 15 bases. This CDR3 comprises 14 residues. Germline loops: CDR1 PRHDT, CDR2 FYEKMQ (reference sequence). The chain's CDR3 is CASSPMGKLTEAFF. The CDR3 bases are TGTGCCAGCAGCCCCATGGGGAAGCTAACTGAAGCTTTCTTT. Looking up the rest from reference TRBV13 and TRBJ1-1 gives the full variable domain: AAGVIQSPRHLIKEKRETATLKCYPIPRHDTVYWYQQGPGQDPQFLISFYEKMQSDKGSIPDRFSAQQFSDYHSELNMSSLELGDSALYFCASSPMGKLTEAFFGQGTRLTVV.

The table lists this clone with a count of one. The V gene is TRBV11-2, the J gene TRBJ1-1; the D is unclear. This CDR3 region has 14 residues. Trimming removed 2 bases at V and 6 bases at J, with 13 bases between. Germline CDR1 is SGHAT and CDR2 is FQNNGV. CDR3 nucleotide sequence: TGTGCCAGCAGCTTAAGTTCGGAGGTGGCTGAAGCTTTCTTT. Encoded protein: CASSLSSEVAEAFF.

This clone appeared a single time. J is TRBJ1-4 and V is TRBV5-1; 7 nucleotides align to TRBD1. Germline V gene data show CDR1 as SGHRS and CDR2 as YFSETQ. V shed 3 bases, J shed 5 bases, and the junction held 4 bases outside the gene matches. CDR3 length: 14 residues. The CDR3 DNA is TGCGCCAGCAGCTCGGGACAGTCAAATGAAAAACTGTTTTTT. This sequence encodes CASSSGQSNEKLFF. The full variable domain, with the rest looked up from reference TRBV5-1 and TRBJ1-4, is KAGVTQTPRYLIKTRGQQVTLSCSPISGHRSVSWYQQTPGQGLQFLFEYFSETQRNKGNFPGRFSGRQFSNSRSEMNVSTLELGDSALYLCASSSGQSNEKLFFGSGTQLSVL.

The chain has TRBV6-5 and TRBJ1-2; D is perhaps TRBD1 (5 bases). This CDR3 is built from 15 residues. CDR1 and CDR2 (germline): MNHEY, SVGAGI. Trimming removed 0 bases at V and 2 bases at J, with 10 bases between. Here the CDR3 reads CASSYSGGLNYGYTF. As DNA, the CDR3 is TGTGCCAGCAGTTACTCGGGGGGACTCAACTATGGCTACACCTTC.